This TCR beta chain was obtained from a study of beta chain features in type 1 diabetes. This clone was seen repeatedly, ten times or more. All of the isolated RNA was reverse transcribed, so expressed TCRB transcripts were sequenced. Assay used: immunoSEQ multiplex PCR; TCRdb lists only in-frame clones, some missing. The data show just under 150,000 clones, less than 11% seen once. Sorting based on CD45RO/CCR7/CD25/CD127/CD95/CD27 separated CD4+ naive, central memory, regulatory and stem cell-like memory cells. Unmatched junction bases numbered 12, after V lost 5 bases and J lost 5 bases. The CDR3 runs 15 residues. CDR1 is LGHNA, CDR2 YNFKEQ, per germline.

This TCR was recovered from a man between 18 and 29 years old in good health. This chain links TRBV4-2 with TRBJ2-7; 7 bases line up with TRBD1. The sample taken for sequencing was naive CD4+ T cells from blood. Here the CDR3 DNA reads TGTGCCAGCAGCGGAGCCGACAGGGCCCTCCACGAGCAGTACTTC. Residues: CASSGADRALHEQYF.